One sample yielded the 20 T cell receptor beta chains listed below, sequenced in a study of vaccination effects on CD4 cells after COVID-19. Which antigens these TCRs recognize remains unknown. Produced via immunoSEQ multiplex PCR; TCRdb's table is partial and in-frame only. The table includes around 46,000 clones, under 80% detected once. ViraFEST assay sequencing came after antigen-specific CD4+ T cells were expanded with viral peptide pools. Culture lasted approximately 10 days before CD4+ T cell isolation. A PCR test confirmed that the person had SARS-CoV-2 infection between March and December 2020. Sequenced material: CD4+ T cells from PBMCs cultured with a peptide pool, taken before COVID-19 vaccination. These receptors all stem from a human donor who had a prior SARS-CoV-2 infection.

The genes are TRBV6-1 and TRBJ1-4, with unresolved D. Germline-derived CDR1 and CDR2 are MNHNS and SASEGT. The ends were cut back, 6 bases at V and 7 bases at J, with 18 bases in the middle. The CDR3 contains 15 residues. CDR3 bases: TGTGCCAGCAGCCAAGTTGGGTTAGTGGGTGAAAAACTGTTTTTT. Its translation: CASSQVGLVGEKLFF.

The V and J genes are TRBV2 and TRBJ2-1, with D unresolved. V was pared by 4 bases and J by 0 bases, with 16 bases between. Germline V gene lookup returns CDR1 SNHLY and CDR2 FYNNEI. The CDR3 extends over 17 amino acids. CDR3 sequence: CASSGSLTPSSYNEQFF. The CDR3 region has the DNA TGTGCCAGCAGTGGTAGCCTGACACCAAGCTCCTACAATGAGCAGTTCTTC.

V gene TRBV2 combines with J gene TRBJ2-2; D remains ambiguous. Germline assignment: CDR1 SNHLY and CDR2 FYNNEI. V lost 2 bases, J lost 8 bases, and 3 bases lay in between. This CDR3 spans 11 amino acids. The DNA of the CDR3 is TGTGCCAGCAGTGAATCGGGGGAGCTGTTTTTT. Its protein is CASSESGELFF.

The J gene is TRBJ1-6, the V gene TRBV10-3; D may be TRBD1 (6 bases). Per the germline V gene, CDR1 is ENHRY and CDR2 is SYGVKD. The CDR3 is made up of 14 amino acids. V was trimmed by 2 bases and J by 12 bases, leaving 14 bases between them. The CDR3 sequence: CAISEDRRDLPLHF. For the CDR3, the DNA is TGTGCCATCAGTGAGGACAGGCGAGACTTACCCCTCCACTTT.

CDR3 sequence: CASSRVGSYEQYF. DNA of the CDR3: TGTGCCAGCAGCCGAGTAGGTTCCTACGAGCAGTACTTC. The chain combines TRBV6-5 with TRBJ2-7; no clear D gene. Trimming shortened V by 6 bases and J by 1 base, and 10 bases separated the two germline ends. This CDR3 has 13 amino acids. Germline CDR1 is MNHEY and CDR2 is SVGAGI.

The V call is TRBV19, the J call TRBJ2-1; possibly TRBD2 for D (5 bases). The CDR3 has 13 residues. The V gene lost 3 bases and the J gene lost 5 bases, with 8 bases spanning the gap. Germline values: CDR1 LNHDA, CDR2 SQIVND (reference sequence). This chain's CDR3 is CASSISEDNEQFF. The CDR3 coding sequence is TGTGCCAGTAGTATCTCGGAGGACAATGAGCAGTTCTTC. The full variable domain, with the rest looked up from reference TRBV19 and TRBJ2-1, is DGGITQSPKYLFRKEGQNVTLSCEQNLNHDAMYWYRQDPGQGLRLIYYSQIVNDFQKGDIAEGYSVSREKKESFPLTVTSAQKNPTAFYLCASSISEDNEQFFGPGTRLTVL.

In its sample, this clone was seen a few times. The DNA of the CDR3 is TGTGCCAGCAGCCCCCGGGTCACAGGGGGAGGGAACACTGAAGCTTTCTTT. Translated: CASSPRVTGGGNTEAFF. The V and J genes are TRBV4-2 and TRBJ1-1; TRBD1 matches at 8 bases. The CDR3 totals 17 residues. The V and J ends lost 4 bases and 1 base, in that order; junction bases with no gene match: 11. Germline CDR1 is LGHNA and CDR2 is YNFKEQ.

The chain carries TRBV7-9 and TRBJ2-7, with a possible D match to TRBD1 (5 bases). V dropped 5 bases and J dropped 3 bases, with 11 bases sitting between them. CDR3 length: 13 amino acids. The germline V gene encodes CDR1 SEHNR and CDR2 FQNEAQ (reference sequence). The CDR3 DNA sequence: TGTGCCAGCAGCCTGACAGACCACTACGAGCAGTACTTC. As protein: CASSLTDHYEQYF.

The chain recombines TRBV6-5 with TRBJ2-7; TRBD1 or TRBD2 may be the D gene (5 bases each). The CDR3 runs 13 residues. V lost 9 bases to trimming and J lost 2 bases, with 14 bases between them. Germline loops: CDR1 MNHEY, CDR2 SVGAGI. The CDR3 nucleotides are TGTGCCAGTCGGGACCCCCCGACCTACGAGCAGTACTTC. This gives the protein CASRDPPTYEQYF.

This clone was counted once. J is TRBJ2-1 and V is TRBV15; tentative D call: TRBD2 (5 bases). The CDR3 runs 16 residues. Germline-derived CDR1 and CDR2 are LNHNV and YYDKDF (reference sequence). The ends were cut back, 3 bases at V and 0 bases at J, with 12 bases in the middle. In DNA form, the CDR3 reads TGTGCCACCAGCAGGGCGGGTTCTAGCTCCTACAATGAGCAGTTCTTC. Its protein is CATSRAGSSSYNEQFF.

The CDR3 DNA sequence: TGTGCCAGCAGTAGCATGTCAGGGGGAAACTATGGCTACACCTTC. It yields the protein CASSSMSGGNYGYTF. This rearrangement joins TRBV6-5 to TRBJ1-2, with 7 bases that match TRBD1. Germline CDR1 MNHEY, CDR2 SVGAGI. The CDR3 runs to 15 residues. Trimming at V came to 5 bases and at J to 2 bases, leaving 8 bases not matched to a gene.

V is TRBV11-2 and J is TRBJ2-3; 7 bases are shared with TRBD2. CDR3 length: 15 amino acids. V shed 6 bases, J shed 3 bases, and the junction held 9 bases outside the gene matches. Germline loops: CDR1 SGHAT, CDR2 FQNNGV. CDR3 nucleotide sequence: TGTGCCAGCAGGAGCCCGGGGGGTTTGACAGATACGCAGTATTTT. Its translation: CASRSPGGLTDTQYF.

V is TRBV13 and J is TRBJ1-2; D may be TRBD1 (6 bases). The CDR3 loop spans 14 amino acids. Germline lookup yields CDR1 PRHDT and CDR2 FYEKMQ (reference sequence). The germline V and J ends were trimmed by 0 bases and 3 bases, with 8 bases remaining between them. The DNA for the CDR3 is TGTGCCAGCAGCTTAGGGGACAGATACTATGGCTACACCTTC. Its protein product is CASSLGDRYYGYTF.

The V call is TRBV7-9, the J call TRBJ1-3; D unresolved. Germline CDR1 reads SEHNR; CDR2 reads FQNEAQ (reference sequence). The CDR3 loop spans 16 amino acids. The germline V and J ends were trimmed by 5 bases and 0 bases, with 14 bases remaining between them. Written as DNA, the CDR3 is TGTGCCAGCAGCCGTAGCCAATATCGCTCTGGAAACACCATATATTTT. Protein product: CASSRSQYRSGNTIYF.

As DNA, the CDR3 is TGTGCCTGGAGTGATCCCGGCCAGCCAACTAACTATGGCTACACCTTC. It translates to CAWSDPGQPTNYGYTF. The rearrangement links TRBV30 to TRBJ1-2, with D unclear. CDR1 and CDR2 from the germline V gene are GTSNPN and SVGIG (reference sequence). This CDR3 has 16 residues. Trimming took 1 base from V and 0 from J, leaving 15 bases between them.

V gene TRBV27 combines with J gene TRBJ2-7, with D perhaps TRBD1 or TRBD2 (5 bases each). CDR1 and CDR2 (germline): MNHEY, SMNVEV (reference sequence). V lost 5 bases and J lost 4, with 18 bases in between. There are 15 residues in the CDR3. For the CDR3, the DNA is TGTGCCAGCAGTCCCTCATGGGGGATCGGGTACGAGCAGTACTTC. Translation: CASSPSWGIGYEQYF.

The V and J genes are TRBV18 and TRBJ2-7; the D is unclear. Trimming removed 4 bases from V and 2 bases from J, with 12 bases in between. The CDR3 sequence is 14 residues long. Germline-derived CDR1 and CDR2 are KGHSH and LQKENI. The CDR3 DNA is TGTGCCAGCTCACTCCGGACCTTACCCTACGAGCAGTACTTC. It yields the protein CASSLRTLPYEQYF. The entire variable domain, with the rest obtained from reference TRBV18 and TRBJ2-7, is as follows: NAGVMQNPRHLVRRRGQEARLRCSPMKGHSHVYWYRQLPEEGLKFMVYLQKENIIDESGMPKERFSAEFPKEGPSILRIQQVVRGDSAAYFCASSLRTLPYEQYFGPGTRLTVT.

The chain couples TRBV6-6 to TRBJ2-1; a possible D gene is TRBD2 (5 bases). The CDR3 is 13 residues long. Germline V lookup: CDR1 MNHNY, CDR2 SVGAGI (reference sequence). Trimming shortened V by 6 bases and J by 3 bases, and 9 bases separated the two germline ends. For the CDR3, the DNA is TGTGCCAGCAGCCCGGGGAGCTACAATGAGCAGTTCTTC. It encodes CASSPGSYNEQFF.

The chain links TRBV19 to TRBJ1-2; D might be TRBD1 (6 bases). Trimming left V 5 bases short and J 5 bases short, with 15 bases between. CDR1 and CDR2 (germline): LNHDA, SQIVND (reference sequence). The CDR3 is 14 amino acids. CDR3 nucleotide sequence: TGTGCCAGTAGTGAGGACAGACCTATATATGGCTACACCTTC. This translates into CASSEDRPIYGYTF.

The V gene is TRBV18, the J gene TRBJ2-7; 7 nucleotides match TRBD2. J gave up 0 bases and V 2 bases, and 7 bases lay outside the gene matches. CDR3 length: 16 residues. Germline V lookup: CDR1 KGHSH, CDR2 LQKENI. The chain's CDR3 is CASSPMGGGSSYEQYF. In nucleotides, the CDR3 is TGTGCCAGCTCACCAATGGGCGGGGGAAGCTCCTACGAGCAGTACTTC.